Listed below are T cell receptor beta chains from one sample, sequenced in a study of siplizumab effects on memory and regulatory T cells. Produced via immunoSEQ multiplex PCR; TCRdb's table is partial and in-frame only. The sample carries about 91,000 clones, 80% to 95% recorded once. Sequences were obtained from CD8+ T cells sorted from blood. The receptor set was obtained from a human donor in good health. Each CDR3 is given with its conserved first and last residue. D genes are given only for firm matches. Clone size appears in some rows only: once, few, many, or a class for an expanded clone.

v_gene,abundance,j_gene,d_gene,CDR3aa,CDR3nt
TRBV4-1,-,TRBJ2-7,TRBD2,CASSLTLAGPSYEQYF,TGCGCCAGCAGCCTTACCCTAGCGGGGCCCTCCTACGAGCAGTACTTC
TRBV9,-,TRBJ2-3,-,CASSPPGINPSTDTQYF,TGTGCCAGCAGCCCCCCCGGAATAAACCCTAGCACAGATACGCAGTATTTT
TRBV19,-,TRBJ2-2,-,CASRPELGTGELFF,TGTGCCAGTAGACCCGAGCTTGGCACCGGGGAGCTGTTTTTT
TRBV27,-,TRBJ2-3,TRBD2,CASSLWTSLTDTQYF,TGTGCCAGCAGTCTTTGGACTAGCCTCACAGATACGCAGTATTTT
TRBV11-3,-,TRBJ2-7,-,CASSFSSGSYEQYF,TGTGCCAGCAGCTTTTCCTCGGGGAGCTACGAGCAGTACTTC
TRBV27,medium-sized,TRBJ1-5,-,CASSFWGGADQPQHF,TGTGCCAGCAGTTTTTGGGGAGGGGCGGATCAGCCCCAGCATTTT
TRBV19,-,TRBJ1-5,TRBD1,CASSIKGASNQPQHF,TGTGCCAGTAGTATTAAGGGGGCAAGCAATCAGCCCCAGCATTTT
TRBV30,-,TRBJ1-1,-,CAWFRGGRTEAFF,TGTGCCTGGTTTAGGGGGGGACGGACTGAAGCTTTCTTT
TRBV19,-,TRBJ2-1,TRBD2,CATAIAGRYNEQFF,TGTGCCACCGCCATAGCGGGCCGGTACAATGAGCAGTTCTTC
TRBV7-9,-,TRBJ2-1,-,CASSSWDNYNEQFF,TGTGCCAGCAGCTCGTGGGACAATTACAATGAGCAGTTCTTC
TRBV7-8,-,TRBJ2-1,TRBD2,CAGGLAGHNEQFF,TGTGCCGGCGGACTAGCGGGCCACAATGAGCAGTTCTTC
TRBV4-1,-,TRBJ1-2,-,CASSQGGAGNYGYTF,TGCGCCAGCAGCCAAGGAGGAGCAGGGAACTATGGCTACACCTTC
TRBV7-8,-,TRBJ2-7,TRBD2,CASSLEVGLAGGPAYEQYF,TGTGCCAGCAGCTTAGAGGTGGGCCTAGCGGGAGGGCCCGCCTACGAGCAGTACTTC
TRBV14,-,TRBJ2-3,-,CASSRGLVSTDTQYF,TGTGCCAGCAGCCGGGGACTGGTTAGCACAGATACGCAGTATTTT
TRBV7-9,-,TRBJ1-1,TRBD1,CASSLKGALNTEAFF,TGTGCCAGCAGCTTAAAGGGGGCGTTGAACACTGAAGCTTTCTTT
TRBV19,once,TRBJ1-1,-,CAVRGVGNTEAFF,TGTGCCGTGAGAGGGGTCGGGAACACTGAAGCTTTCTTT
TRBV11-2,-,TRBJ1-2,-,CASSSKGAYGYTF,TGTGCCAGCAGCTCCAAAGGCGCCTATGGCTACACCTTC
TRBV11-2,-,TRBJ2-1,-,CASSPGEGGYNEQFF,TGTGCCAGCAGCCCAGGGGAGGGGGGCTACAATGAGCAGTTCTTC
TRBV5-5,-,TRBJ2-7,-,CASSPGQPYEQYF,TGTGCCAGCAGTCCGGGGCAGCCCTACGAGCAGTACTTC
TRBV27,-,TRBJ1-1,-,CASRTPGHLFF,TGTGCCAGCAGGACTCCGGGTCACCTCTTCTTT
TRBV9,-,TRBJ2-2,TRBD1,CASSTLQGADTGELFF,TGTGCCAGCAGCACCTTACAGGGGGCGGACACCGGGGAGCTGTTTTTT
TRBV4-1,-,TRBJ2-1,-,CASSQVAAKYNEQFF,TGCGCCAGCAGCCAAGTAGCGGCCAAGTACAATGAGCAGTTCTTC
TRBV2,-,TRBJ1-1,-,CASRPTAGWNTEAFF,TGTGCCAGCAGGCCAACGGCAGGGTGGAACACTGAAGCTTTCTTT
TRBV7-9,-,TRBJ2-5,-,CASSPPGQETQYF,TGTGCCAGCAGTCCGCCGGGGCAAGAGACCCAGTACTTC
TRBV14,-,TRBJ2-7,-,CASSIGTYEQYF,TGTGCCAGCAGTATCGGCACCTACGAGCAGTACTTC
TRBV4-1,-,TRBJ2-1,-,CASSQEAYDEQFF,TGCGCCAGCAGCCAAGAGGCCTACGATGAGCAGTTCTTC
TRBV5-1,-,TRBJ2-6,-,CASSLALGGAGANVLTF,TGCGCCAGCAGCTTGGCGTTGGGAGGAGCGGGGGCCAACGTCCTGACTTTC
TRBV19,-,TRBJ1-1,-,CASSMEGWVTEAFF,TGTGCCAGTAGTATGGAGGGGTGGGTCACTGAAGCTTTCTTT
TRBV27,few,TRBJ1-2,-,CASSLGLNYGYTF,TGTGCCAGCAGTTTAGGACTTAACTATGGCTACACCTTC
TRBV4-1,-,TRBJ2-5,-,CASSQRAVQETQYF,TGCGCCAGCAGCCAAAGGGCAGTCCAAGAGACCCAGTACTTC
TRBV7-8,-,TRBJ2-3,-,CASSLFGGDTQYF,TGTGCCAGCAGCTTATTTGGGGGGGATACGCAGTATTTT
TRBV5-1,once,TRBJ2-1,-,CASRIGTPDSYYNEQFF,TGCGCCAGCAGGATAGGAACCCCGGACAGTTATTACAATGAGCAGTTCTTC
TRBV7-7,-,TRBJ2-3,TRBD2,CASSPGTSGPNTQYF,TGTGCTAGCAGCCCCGGGACTAGCGGGCCGAATACGCAGTATTTT
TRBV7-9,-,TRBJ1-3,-,CASSPGLSSGNTIYF,TGTGCCAGCAGCCCGGGACTGAGCTCTGGAAACACCATATATTTT
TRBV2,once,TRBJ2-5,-,CASSEAPYIRQETQYF,TGTGCCAGCAGTGAAGCGCCTTATATTAGGCAAGAGACCCAGTACTTC
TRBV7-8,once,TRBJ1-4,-,CASSLASAGTRKLFF,TGTGCCAGCAGCTTAGCATCTGCCGGGACACGAAAACTGTTTTTT
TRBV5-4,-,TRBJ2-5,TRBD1,CASSFGTAGETQYF,TGTGCCAGCAGCTTTGGGACAGCCGGAGAGACCCAGTACTTC
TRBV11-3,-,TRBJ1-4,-,CASSLDRAATNEKLFF,TGTGCCAGCAGCTTAGATCGGGCCGCAACTAATGAAAAACTGTTTTTT
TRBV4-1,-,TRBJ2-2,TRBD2,CASSPGGGGELFF,TGCGCCAGCAGCCCCGGGGGGGGCGGGGAGCTGTTTTTT
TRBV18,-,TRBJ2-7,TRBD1,CASSPRTGGDEQYF,TGTGCCAGCTCACCCCGGACAGGGGGTGACGAGCAGTACTTC
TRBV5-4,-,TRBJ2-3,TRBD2,CASSPSREEVTDTQYF,TGTGCCAGCAGCCCCAGCCGGGAGGAGGTTACAGATACGCAGTATTTT
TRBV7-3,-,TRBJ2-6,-,CASSLISGANVLTF,TGTGCCAGCAGCTTAATCTCTGGGGCCAACGTCCTGACTTTC
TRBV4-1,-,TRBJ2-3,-,CASSQDIRRDKTDTQYF,TGCGCCAGCAGCCAAGATATTAGGAGGGACAAGACAGATACGCAGTATTTT